The following is a T cell receptor (beta chain) sequence with its context. A read error may account for a junction end that differs from germline. Method: immunoSEQ multiplex PCR; TCRdb's copy keeps in-frame clones and lacks some. The repertoire holds tens of thousands of clones, with nearly 95% as singletons. These data belong to a study of OX40 agonist ivuxolimab in advanced cancers. The wider study: Partial responses, seen in three patients, involved one hepatocellular carcinoma and two cutaneous melanomas.

The CDR3 extends over 15 amino acids. CDR1 is SEHNR and CDR2 is FQNEAQ in the germline V gene (reference sequence). This material consisted of CD4+ or CD8+ T cells sorted from blood, taken in a trial of the OX40 agonist ivuxolimab. The origin of this receptor is an adult with an advanced solid tumor such as melanoma, head and neck, liver or kidney cancer. The chain recombines TRBV7-9 with TRBJ2-1; TRBD2 agrees at 10 bases. CDR3 coding DNA: TGTGCCAGCAGCCTAGCGGGAGTCTACTACAATGAGCAGTTCTTC. This gives the protein CASSLAGVYYNEQFF.